The entry below gives a single TCR beta chain sequence along with its context. Its cognate antigen has yet to be identified. No much larger clone exists at a distance of one base, and base qualities are not known. TCRbeta CDR3 regions were amplified from genomic DNA by means of the immunoSEQ Assay, a bias-controlled multiplex PCR. Processing in the source paper ran as follows. The number of nucleated cells in each sample was estimated by amplification of reference gene primers within the assay. To quantify the absolute abundance of each unique TCRbeta CDR3 rearrangement, sequence reads were collapsed and filtered. For each sample, productive Simpson clonality was calculated as the square root of Simpson's diversity index across productive rearrangements. TCRdb's version of the immuneACCESS table is confined to in-frame rearrangements and falls short of the full clone set. An unresolved V gene accounts for under half of the shortfall where checked; the remainder is of unknown origin. Clone size and the V and J calls come from that table; the DNA yielded D and trimming. Across this sample there are 200,000 or so clones, with 65% to 90% seen only once. Clones ranked in the top ten supply approximately 4.8% of the sample.

The data belong to a study of blood T cell repertoires in COVID-19 (dated by TCRdb to the early 2020s). Background on the whole study: The collaborator samples originated in the United States, Italy and Spain and spanned the acute and convalescent phases of COVID-19. The samples were drawn from two sources: the first 160 participants of the ongoing ImmuneRACE study, and approximately 1,300 subjects contributed by 6 global collaborators. The repertoires were released in a freely available public database meant as a resource for research on the immune response to SARS-CoV-2. Where available, HLA class I and class II types were obtained from metadata supplied by the sample provider rather than from assay-based typing. The dataset comprised deeply sampled blood TCRbeta repertoires from subjects exposed to, actively infected with, or recovered from COVID-19. The prospective study material was composed of cDNA or gDNA derived from T cells, B-cell-depleted T cells, or PBMCs. A de-identified subject ID, COVID-19 status, age in years and sex were almost always included in the sample metadata.

Looking up the germline V gene (reference sequence) yields CDR1 LNHDA and CDR2 SQIVND. Trimming takes 6 bases from V and 0 bases from J, and the germline ends sit 15 bases apart. From cysteine to phenylalanine, the CDR3 is 17 amino acids long. The CDR3 DNA has 51 bases and is translated from base 1. Whole blood was collected in K2EDTA tubes by collaborating institutions according to the institutions' own protocols. For TCRbeta analysis, collaborators shipped samples as frozen whole blood, isolated PBMCs, or DNA extracted from either of those sample types. The study at large found these results: The amount of clinical and demographic metadata varied by source and participant and was provided uncurated.

Sequencing was performed on peripheral blood. The sequence is built from TRBV19 and TRBJ1-6; TRBD1 might be the D gene, on 6 matching bases. The sequence came from a middle-aged man with acute or convalescent COVID-19. Read as DNA, the sequence is TGTGCCAGTAGCCCTCCGGGACAAAGCTCCTATAATTCACCCCTCCACTTT. Its translation is CASSPPGQSSYNSPLHF.